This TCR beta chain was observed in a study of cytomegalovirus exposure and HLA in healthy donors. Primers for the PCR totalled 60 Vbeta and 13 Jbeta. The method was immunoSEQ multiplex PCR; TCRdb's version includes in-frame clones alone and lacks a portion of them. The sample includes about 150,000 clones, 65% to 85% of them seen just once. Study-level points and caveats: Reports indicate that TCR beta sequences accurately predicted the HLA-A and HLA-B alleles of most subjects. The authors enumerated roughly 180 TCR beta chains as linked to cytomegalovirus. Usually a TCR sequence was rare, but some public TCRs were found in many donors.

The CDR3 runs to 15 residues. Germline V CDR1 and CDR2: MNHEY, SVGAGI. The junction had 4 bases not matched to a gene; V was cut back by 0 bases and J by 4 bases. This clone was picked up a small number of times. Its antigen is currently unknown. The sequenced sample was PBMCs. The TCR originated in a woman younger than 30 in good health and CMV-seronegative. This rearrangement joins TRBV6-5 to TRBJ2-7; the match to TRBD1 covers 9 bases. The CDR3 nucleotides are TGTGCCAGCAGTTACTCGATGGACAGGGGTTACGAGCAGTACTTC. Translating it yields CASSYSMDRGYEQYF.